A single sample gave rise to the 8 T cell receptor beta chains below, sequenced in a study of T cells after yellow fever vaccination (dated by TCRdb to the late 2010s). Library construction relied on 5' RACE. Sequencing was carried out with an Illumina HiSeq 2500. The public reads were reprocessed in TCRdb via fastp at Q25 and MiXCR, keeping in-frame beta chains. Rows matching on CDR3 protein sequence are summarized as one entry with the most common DNA and genes. The sample table holds some 100,000 distinct CDR3 sequences, of which approximately 7.1% were seen once. Approximately 2.7% of the sample goes to the ten largest clones. Per the publication, the treatment or condition label means: live attenuated yellow fever vaccine strain. The material sequenced was CD4+ T cells sorted from PBMCs, taken approximately 40 days after the first yellow fever vaccination. The receptor source for this set is a man in his late teens or twenties who received the YFV17D yellow fever vaccine.

This clonotype appeared many times. V gene TRBV9 combines with J gene TRBJ1-2, with D perhaps TRBD1 (5 bases). The CDR3 contains 15 residues. Germline CDR1 and CDR2: SGDLS and YYNGEE. The V end was cut by 4 bases, the J end by 4 bases, with 17 bases between. CDR3 loop: CASSIRDAFSYGYTF. CDR3 coding DNA: TGTGCCAGCAGCATCAGGGACGCCTTCTCCTATGGCTACACCTTC.

There are many counts of this clonotype. The J gene is TRBJ1-3, the V gene TRBV5-6; TRBD1 matches at 9 bases. V dropped 4 bases and J dropped 11; count of bases not matched to a gene: 13. Germline V CDR1 and CDR2: SGHDT, YYEEEE. The CDR3 spans 15 residues. Written as DNA, the CDR3 is TGTGCCAGCAGCCTGAAGGGGACAGGGAGTCGTGCCATATATTTT. Translated, it gives CASSLKGTGSRAIYF.

This clonotype was counted ten times or more. The chain carries TRBV5-6 and TRBJ2-1, with 9 bases identical to TRBD2. Germline CDR1 reads SGHDT; CDR2 reads YYEEEE. CDR3 size: 17 residues. The V segment lost 4 bases and the J segment 4 bases; nucleotides outside the gene matches: 12. CDR3 protein: CASSLVAGDLTYNEQFF. In DNA form, the CDR3 reads TGTGCCAGCAGCCTCGTAGCGGGGGATTTAACATACAATGAGCAGTTCTTC.

This clonotype was seen repeatedly, ten times or more. The CDR3 loop is CASSGGSLSGSDEQFF. The CDR3, as DNA: TGCGCCAGCAGCGGAGGGTCTCTATCGGGGTCGGATGAGCAGTTCTTC. The V gene is TRBV4-3, the J gene TRBJ2-1, with D maybe TRBD2 (6 bases). The CDR3 runs 16 residues. Germline V gives CDR1 LGHNA, CDR2 YSLEER. Deletions cut 5 bases from V and 8 bases from J, with 22 bases between.

The V and J genes are TRBV12-5 and TRBJ2-5; maybe TRBD2 (6 bases). CDR1 is LGHNT, CDR2 FRNRAP, per germline. The V end was cut by 9 bases, the J end by 2 bases, with 13 bases between. This CDR3 comprises 13 residues. In nucleotides, the CDR3 is TGTGCTAGCCGTCCGAGCGGGCAAGAGACCCAGTACTTC. It specifies CASRPSGQETQYF.

This clonotype was seen repeatedly, ten times or more. The chain is built from TRBV7-2 and TRBJ2-3; 9 bases agree with TRBD2. Germline V gene data show CDR1 as SGHTA and CDR2 as FQGNSA. The ends lost 3 bases at V and 5 bases at J; junction bases unmatched: 9. CDR3 size: 16 residues. CDR3 loop: CASSFALRGGIDTQYF. In DNA form, the CDR3 reads TGTGCCAGCAGCTTTGCCCTGCGGGGGGGTATAGATACGCAGTATTTT.

The genes are TRBV7-9 and TRBJ2-2; TRBD2 agrees at 13 bases. The CDR3 has 17 residues. The trim removed 6 bases at V and 1 base at J, leaving 5 bases unmatched. Germline loops: CDR1 SEHNR, CDR2 FQNEAQ (reference sequence). The CDR3 spells CASRRLAGGRNTGELFF. The CDR3 DNA is TGTGCCAGCAGGAGACTAGCGGGGGGCCGGAACACCGGGGAGCTGTTTTTT.

This clonotype was seen at least ten times. The chain has TRBV7-9 and TRBJ1-2, with 7 bases lining up with TRBD1. CDR3 length: 14 amino acids. CDR1 is SEHNR, CDR2 FQNEAQ, per germline (reference sequence). J lost 8 bases, V lost 0 bases, and 6 bases had no gene match. The CDR3 reads CASSLAGWDRGYTF. As DNA, the CDR3 is TGTGCCAGCAGCTTAGCAGGATGGGACAGAGGCTACACCTTC.